This TCR beta chain comes out of a study of blood T cell repertoires in COVID-19. The germline V gene has CDR1 SGHVS and CDR2 FQNEAQ. V was pared by 1 base and J by 6 bases, with 10 bases between. The CDR3 covers 13 residues. Repertoires were generated with immunoSEQ multiplex PCR, while TCRdb's copy carries only in-frame clones and drops some. The sample comprises about 87,000 clones, approximately 82% of which are singletons, and about 2% rests with the top ten. Sequences were obtained from peripheral blood. The V gene is TRBV7-8, the J gene TRBJ2-7; the D gene is possibly TRBD2 (6 bases). The sequence was collected from a woman aged 65 to 85 with acute or convalescent COVID-19. The DNA for the CDR3 is TGTGCCAGCAGCTTAGTGAGGGGAGGCGAGCAGTACTTC. Protein sequence: CASSLVRGGEQYF.